This T cell receptor beta chain was found in a study of beta chain features in type 1 diabetes. Looking at the study overall: In age, gender and cell yields, patients were similar to healthy donors.

Points from the study as a whole: The naive, central memory and Treg TCRB repertoires showed an apparent similarity that was greater among patients than among healthy donors.

Notes on this clone: Its antigen is unknown.

Expressed TCRB transcripts got sequenced, as all isolated RNA was reverse transcribed. Assay used: immunoSEQ multiplex PCR; TCRdb lists only in-frame clones, some missing. The table includes fewer than 250,000 clones, about 70% detected once. The CDR3 covers 14 residues. Deletions cut 5 bases from V and 5 bases from J, with 13 bases between. Per germline, CDR1 GTSNPN and CDR2 SVGIG (reference sequence). J is TRBJ1-6 and V is TRBV30; possible D gene TRBD1, 5 bases. This receptor was taken from a man aged 30 to 39 in good health. Sequencing input: naive CD4+ T cells from blood. For the CDR3, the DNA is TGTGCCTGGTCCCAGGGTGCGGATAATTCACCCCTCCACTTT. It is translated as CAWSQGADNSPLHF.